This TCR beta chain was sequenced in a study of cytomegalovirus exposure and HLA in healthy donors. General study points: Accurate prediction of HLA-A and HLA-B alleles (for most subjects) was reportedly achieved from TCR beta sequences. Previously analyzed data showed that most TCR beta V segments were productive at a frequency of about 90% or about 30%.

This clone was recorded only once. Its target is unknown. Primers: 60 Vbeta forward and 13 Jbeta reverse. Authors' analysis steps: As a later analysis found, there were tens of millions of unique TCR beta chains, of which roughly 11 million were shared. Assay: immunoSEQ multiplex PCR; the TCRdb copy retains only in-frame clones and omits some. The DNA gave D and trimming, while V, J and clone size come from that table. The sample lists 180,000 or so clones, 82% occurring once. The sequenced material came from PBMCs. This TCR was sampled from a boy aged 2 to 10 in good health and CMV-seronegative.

CDR3 bases: TGTGCCAGCAGCGTAGCGCTAGCGGGGGGGTTCCACAATGAGCAGTTCTTC. It is translated as CASSVALAGGFHNEQFF. V and J are TRBV9 and TRBJ2-1, with 12 bases aligning to TRBD2. J lost 5 bases, V lost 0 bases, and 6 bases had no gene match. The CDR3 length is 17 residues. Germline V lookup: CDR1 SGDLS, CDR2 YYNGEE.